The TCR beta chain under discussion was sequenced for a study of CD8+ T cells in alopecia areata. The CDR3 loop spans 11 amino acids. Germline V CDR1 and CDR2: DFQATT, SNEGSKA (reference sequence). V was trimmed by 0 bases and J by 8 bases, leaving 7 bases between them. Once RNA had been extracted, it was reverse transcribed into cDNA to act as the sequencing template. The method was immunoSEQ multiplex PCR; TCRdb's version includes in-frame clones alone and lacks a portion of them. This repertoire shows 140,000 to 150,000 clones, roughly 54% found once; its top ten account for 15% to 20%. Noted treatment: oral pan-JAK inhibitor, 5-10 mg twice daily.

The sample in question was CD8+ T cells sorted from blood, obtained at week 4, from a patient treated with tofacitinib. The V call is TRBV20-1, the J call TRBJ1-2; D call uncertain. This sequence was found in a human donor with alopecia areata. The CDR3 reads CSARDPAGYTF. For the CDR3, the DNA is TGCAGTGCTAGAGACCCCGCGGGCTACACCTTC.